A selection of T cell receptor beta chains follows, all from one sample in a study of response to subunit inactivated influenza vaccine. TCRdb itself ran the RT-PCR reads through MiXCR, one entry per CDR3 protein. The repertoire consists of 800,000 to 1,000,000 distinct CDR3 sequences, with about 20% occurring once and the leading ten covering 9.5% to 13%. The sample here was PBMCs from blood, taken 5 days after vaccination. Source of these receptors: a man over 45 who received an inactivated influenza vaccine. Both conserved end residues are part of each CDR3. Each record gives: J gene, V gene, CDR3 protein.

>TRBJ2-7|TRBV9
CASSVQGAGYEQYF
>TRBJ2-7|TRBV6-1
CASSGQGGGDLKQYF
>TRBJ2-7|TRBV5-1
CASSLDTGTGGYEQYF
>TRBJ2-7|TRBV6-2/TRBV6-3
CASSYYRMNEQYF
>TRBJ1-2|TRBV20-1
CSARDREGPGGYTF
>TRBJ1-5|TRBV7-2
CASSLAAPNQPQHF
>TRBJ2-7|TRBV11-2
CASSFPGDSFYEQYF
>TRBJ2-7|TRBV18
CASSPPGRADEQYF
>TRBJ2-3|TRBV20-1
CSAKSMLVGGTDTQYF
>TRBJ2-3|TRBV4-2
CASSQVAGGHRDTQYF
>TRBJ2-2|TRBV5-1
CASSQNRYGLNTGELFF
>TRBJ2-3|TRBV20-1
CSARGAPGRTDTQYF